The source of this T cell receptor beta chain is a study of cytomegalovirus exposure and HLA in healthy donors. Whole-study results and caveats: Productive rates of about 87% or about 30% were seen for most TCR beta V segments in an earlier analysis.

Researchers ran the PCR with 60 Vbeta and 13 Jbeta primers. Sequenced by immunoSEQ multiplex PCR; TCRdb stores in-frame clones only, minus some. The sample totals about 130,000 clones. The V end lost 4 bases, the J end lost 0 bases, and 13 bases lay between the germline ends. Germline-derived CDR1 and CDR2 are LGHNA and YNFKEQ. The CDR3 consists of 17 residues. Remarks on this clone: Its antigen remains unknown.

The rearrangement links TRBV4-2 to TRBJ2-6; tentative D call: TRBD2 (5 bases). This TCR came from a man aged 25 to 45 in good health and CMV-seronegative. The specimen sequenced was PBMCs. CDR3 sequence reads: CASSPGDGSSGANVLTF. In nucleotides, the CDR3 is TGTGCCAGCAGCCCGGGTGATGGGAGCTCTGGGGCCAACGTCCTGACTTTC.